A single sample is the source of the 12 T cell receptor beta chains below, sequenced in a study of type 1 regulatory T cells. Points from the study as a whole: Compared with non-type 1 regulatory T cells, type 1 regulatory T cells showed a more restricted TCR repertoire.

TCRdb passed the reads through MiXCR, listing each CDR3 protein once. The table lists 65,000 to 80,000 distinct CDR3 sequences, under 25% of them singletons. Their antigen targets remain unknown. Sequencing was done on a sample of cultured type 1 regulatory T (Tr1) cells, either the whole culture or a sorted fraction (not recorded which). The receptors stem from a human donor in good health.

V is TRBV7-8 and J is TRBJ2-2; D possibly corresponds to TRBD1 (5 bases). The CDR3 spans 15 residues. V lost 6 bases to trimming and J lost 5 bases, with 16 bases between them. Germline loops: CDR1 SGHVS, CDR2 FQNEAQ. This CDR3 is CASSLRQGGTGELFF. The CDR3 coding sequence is TGTGCCAGCAGTTTGAGGCAGGGCGGAACCGGGGAGCTGTTTTTT.

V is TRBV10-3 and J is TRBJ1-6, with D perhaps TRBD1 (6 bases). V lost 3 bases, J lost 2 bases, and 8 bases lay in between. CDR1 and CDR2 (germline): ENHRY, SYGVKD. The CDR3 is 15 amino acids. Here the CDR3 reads CAISEGGAYNSPLHF. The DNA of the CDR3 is TGTGCCATCAGTGAAGGGGGAGCCTATAATTCACCCCTCCACTTT.

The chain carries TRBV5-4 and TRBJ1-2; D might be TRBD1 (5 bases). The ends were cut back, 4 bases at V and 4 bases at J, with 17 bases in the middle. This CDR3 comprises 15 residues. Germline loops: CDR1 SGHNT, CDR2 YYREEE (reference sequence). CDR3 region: CASSLLDAGIYGYTF. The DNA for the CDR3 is TGTGCCAGCAGCCTCCTCGACGCAGGGATCTATGGCTACACCTTC.

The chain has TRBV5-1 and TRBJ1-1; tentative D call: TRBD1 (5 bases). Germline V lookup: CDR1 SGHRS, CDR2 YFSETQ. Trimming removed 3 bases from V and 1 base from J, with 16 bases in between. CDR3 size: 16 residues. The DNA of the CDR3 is TGCGCCAGCAGCTCAACCCCCGGGGGGAAGAACACTGAAGCTTTCTTT. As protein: CASSSTPGGKNTEAFF.

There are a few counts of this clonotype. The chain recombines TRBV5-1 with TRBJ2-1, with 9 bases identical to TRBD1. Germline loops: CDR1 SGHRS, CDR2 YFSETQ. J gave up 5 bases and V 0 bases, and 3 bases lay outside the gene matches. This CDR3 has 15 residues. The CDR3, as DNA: TGCGCCAGCAGCTTGGCGGGACAGGGCCACAATGAGCAGTTCTTC. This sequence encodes CASSLAGQGHNEQFF. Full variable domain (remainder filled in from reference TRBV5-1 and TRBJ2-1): KAGVTQTPRYLIKTRGQQVTLSCSPISGHRSVSWYQQTPGQGLQFLFEYFSETQRNKGNFPGRFSGRQFSNSRSEMNVSTLELGDSALYLCASSLAGQGHNEQFFGPGTRLTVL.

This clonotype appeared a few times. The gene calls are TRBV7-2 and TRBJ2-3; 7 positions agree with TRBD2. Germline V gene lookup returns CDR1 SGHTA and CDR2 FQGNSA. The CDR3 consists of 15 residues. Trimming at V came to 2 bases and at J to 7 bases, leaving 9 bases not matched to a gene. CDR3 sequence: CASSLPAGVRYTQYF. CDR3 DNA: TGTGCCAGCAGCTTACCTGCGGGAGTAAGATATACGCAGTATTTT.

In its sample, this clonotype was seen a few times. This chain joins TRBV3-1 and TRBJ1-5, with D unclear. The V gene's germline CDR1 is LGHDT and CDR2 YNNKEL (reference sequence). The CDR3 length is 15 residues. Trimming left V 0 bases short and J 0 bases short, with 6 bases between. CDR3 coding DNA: TGTGCCAGCAGCCAAGATGTGGGTAGCAATCAGCCCCAGCATTTT. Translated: CASSQDVGSNQPQHF.

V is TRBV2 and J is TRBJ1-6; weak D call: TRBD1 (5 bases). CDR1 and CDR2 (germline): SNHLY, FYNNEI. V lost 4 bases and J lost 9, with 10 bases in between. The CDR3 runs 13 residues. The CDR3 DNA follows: TGTGCCAGCAGTGGGACAAATCTTTCACCCCTCCACTTT. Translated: CASSGTNLSPLHF. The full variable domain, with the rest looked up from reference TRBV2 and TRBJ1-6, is EPEVTQTPSHQVTQMGQEVILRCVPISNHLYFYWYRQILGQKVEFLVSFYNNEISEKSEIFDDQFSVERPDGSNFTLKIRSTKLEDSAMYFCASSGTNLSPLHFGNGTRLTVT.

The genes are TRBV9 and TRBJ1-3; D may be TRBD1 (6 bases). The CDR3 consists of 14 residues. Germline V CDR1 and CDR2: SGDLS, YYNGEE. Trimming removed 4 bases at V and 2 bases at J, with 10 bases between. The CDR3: CASSQGWAGNTIYF. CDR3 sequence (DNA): TGTGCCAGCAGCCAGGGGTGGGCTGGAAACACCATATATTTT.

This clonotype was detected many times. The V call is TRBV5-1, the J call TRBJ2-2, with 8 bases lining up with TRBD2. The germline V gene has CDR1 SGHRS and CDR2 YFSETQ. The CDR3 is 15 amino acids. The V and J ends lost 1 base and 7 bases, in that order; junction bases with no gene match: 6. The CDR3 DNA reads TGCGCCAGCAGCTTGTACCTAGCGGGCCGCGGGGAGCTGTTTTTT. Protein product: CASSLYLAGRGELFF.

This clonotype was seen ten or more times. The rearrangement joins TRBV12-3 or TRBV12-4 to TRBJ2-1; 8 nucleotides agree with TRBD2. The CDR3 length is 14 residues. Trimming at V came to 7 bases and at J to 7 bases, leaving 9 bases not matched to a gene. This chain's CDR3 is CASNWGTSSNEQFF. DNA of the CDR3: TGTGCCAGCAACTGGGGGACTAGTAGTAATGAGCAGTTCTTC.

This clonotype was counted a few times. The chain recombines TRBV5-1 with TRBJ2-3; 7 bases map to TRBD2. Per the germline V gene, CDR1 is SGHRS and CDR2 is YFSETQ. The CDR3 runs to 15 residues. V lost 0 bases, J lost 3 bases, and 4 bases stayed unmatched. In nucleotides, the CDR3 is TGCGCCAGCAGCTTGGCCGGGAGGAGGACAGATACGCAGTATTTT. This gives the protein CASSLAGRRTDTQYF.